This entry lists 31 T cell receptor beta chains sequenced from one sample in a study of early T cells in non-severe SARS-CoV-2 infection. In TCRdb, the 5' RACE reads were re-called with MiXCR into one record per CDR3 protein. The repertoire includes tens of thousands of distinct CDR3 sequences, around 11% of them detected once, and 3.5% to 4.5% sits in the top ten. What was sequenced was whole blood. The receptors originated from an adult who was a healthcare worker with PCR-confirmed SARS-CoV-2 infection or an uninfected control (not recorded which).

This clonotype was seen only a few times. This chain links TRBV5-1 with TRBJ2-3; D ambiguous. From germline, CDR1 is SGHRS and CDR2 YFSETQ. The CDR3 extends over 13 amino acids. Trimming removed 0 bases at V and 3 bases at J, with 5 bases between. The CDR3 region has the DNA TGCGCCAGCAGCTTGGTTCCGACAGATACGCAGTATTTT. Translated, it gives CASSLVPTDTQYF. The complete variable domain, with remaining parts taken from reference TRBV5-1 and TRBJ2-3, reads KAGVTQTPRYLIKTRGQQVTLSCSPISGHRSVSWYQQTPGQGLQFLFEYFSETQRNKGNFPGRFSGRQFSNSRSEMNVSTLELGDSALYLCASSLVPTDTQYFGPGTRLTVL.

This chain connects TRBV10-3 to TRBJ1-1, with D possibly being TRBD1 (6 bases). The CDR3 consists of 16 residues. Trimming removed 0 bases at V and 5 bases at J, with 16 bases between. The germline gives CDR1 ENHRY, CDR2 SYGVKD. The CDR3 DNA reads as TGTGCCATCAGTGAGTCCATAGGCAGGGGATTAACTGAAGCTTTCTTT. It specifies CAISESIGRGLTEAFF.

Ten or more counts support this clonotype. The chain uses TRBV7-9 and TRBJ2-7, with D uncertain. Germline CDR1 reads SEHNR; CDR2 reads FQNEAQ (reference sequence). V was cut by 2 bases and J by 2 bases, with 4 bases left in between. CDR3 length equals 12 residues. CDR3 loop: CASSLSTYEQYF. CDR3 coding DNA: TGTGCCAGCAGCTTAAGTACCTACGAGCAGTACTTC.

This clonotype has a handful of counts. A much more abundant neighbour one base away suggests this may be a read error. The gene calls are TRBV3-1 and TRBJ2-3, with 7 positions matching TRBD2. The germline V gene encodes CDR1 LGHDT and CDR2 YNNKEL (reference sequence). Trimming cost V 8 bases and J 8 bases; bases outside gene matches: 16. This CDR3 comprises 15 residues. DNA for the CDR3: TGTGCCAGCGGCCGAGGGAGGGCCGCATCGGGTACGCAGTATTTT. Translation gives CASGRGRAASGTQYF.

The genes are TRBV24-1 and TRBJ2-1; TRBD2 agrees at 7 bases. V dropped 6 bases and J dropped 1; count of bases not matched to a gene: 2. Germline V gives CDR1 KGHDR, CDR2 SFDVKD. CDR3 length: 14 residues. The chain's CDR3 is CATSLGGSYNEQFF. Here the CDR3 DNA reads TGTGCCACCAGTTTGGGGGGGTCCTACAATGAGCAGTTCTTC.

The chain links TRBV12-3 or TRBV12-4 to TRBJ2-7; the D gene is possibly TRBD2 (7 bases). This CDR3 contains 16 residues. The germline V and J ends were trimmed by 5 bases and 0 bases, with 17 bases remaining between them. In nucleotides, the CDR3 is TGTGCCAGCAGTAGGGGGGGGATGTCGAGCTCCTACGAGCAGTACTTC. It specifies CASSRGGMSSSYEQYF.

The sample holds many counts of this clonotype. The chain couples TRBV12-2 to TRBJ1-2; the table gives TRBD1 as D, unverified against the DNA. TRBV12-2 has pseudogene status. The CDR3 spans 17 residues. The CDR3 DNA reads TGTGCAAGTCGCTTAGCGATGTCACATCCCAGGGGCTATGGCTACACCTTC. It encodes CASRLAMSHPRGYGYTF.

The chain links TRBV11-3 to TRBJ2-1; 9 bases are a match to TRBD2. The CDR3 has 15 amino acids. The germline V gene has CDR1 SGHNT and CDR2 YENEEA. V dropped 3 bases and J dropped 5; count of bases not matched to a gene: 5. CDR3 loop: CASSFPGTSNNEQFF. The CDR3 region has the DNA TGTGCCAGCAGCTTTCCCGGGACTAGCAACAATGAGCAGTTCTTC.

This sequence joins TRBV12-3 or TRBV12-4 and TRBJ2-3, with D unresolved. Trimming stripped 6 bases from V and 4 bases from J, with 14 bases between. CDR3 size: 14 residues. The CDR3 DNA sequence: TGTGCCAGCAGCAGCTCACGCGCGCCAGATACGCAGTATTTT. Its translation is CASSSSRAPDTQYF.

This clonotype was seen ten or more times. The chain carries TRBV6-2 or TRBV6-3 and TRBJ1-2; D gene uncertain. V dropped 6 bases and J dropped 2 bases, with 7 bases sitting between them. Germline loops: CDR1 MNHEY, CDR2 SVGEGT. This CDR3 comprises 12 residues. The CDR3 sequence: CASSDNNYGYTF. The CDR3 DNA reads TGTGCCAGCAGCGACAACAACTATGGCTACACCTTC.

The sample holds a few counts of this clonotype. The chain has TRBV6-5 and TRBJ1-6; no firm D call. V was cut by 2 bases and J by 9 bases, with 14 bases left in between. Germline V gene lookup returns CDR1 MNHEY and CDR2 SVGAGI. This CDR3 spans 15 amino acids. CDR3 bases: TGTGCCAGCAGTTACGGGCAGCTAGGGATTTCACCCCTCCACTTT. This translates into CASSYGQLGISPLHF.

This sequence joins TRBV9 and TRBJ2-1, with TRBD2 matching over 9 bases. Trimming at V came to 0 bases and at J to 10 bases, leaving 5 bases not matched to a gene. The CDR3 has 14 residues. CDR1 is SGDLS and CDR2 is YYNGEE in the germline V gene. The CDR3 spells CASSVASSGNEQFF. The CDR3 DNA sequence: TGTGCCAGCAGCGTAGCGTCTAGCGGGAACGAGCAGTTCTTC.

The sample holds a few counts of this clonotype. CDR3 residues: CASSPIAGPSYEQYF. CDR3 bases: TGCGCCAGCAGCCCCATAGCGGGGCCCTCCTACGAGCAGTACTTC. The chain couples TRBV5-1 to TRBJ2-7; 8 positions match TRBD2. The V and J ends lost 4 bases and 0 bases, in that order; junction bases with no gene match: 6. Germline V gene lookup returns CDR1 SGHRS and CDR2 YFSETQ. The length of the CDR3 is 15 residues.

This clonotype was recorded a few times. J is TRBJ1-4 and V is TRBV28, with a weak D call TRBD1 (5 bases). Trimming left V 5 bases short and J 1 base short, with 14 bases between. The CDR3 spans 16 residues. Per the germline V gene, CDR1 is MDHEN and CDR2 is SYDVKM. The CDR3 spells CASSPGGFGTNEKLFF. CDR3 DNA sequence: TGTGCCAGCAGTCCCGGGGGTTTCGGAACTAATGAAAAACTGTTTTTT.

The chain employs TRBV30 and TRBJ1-1; the match to TRBD1 covers 12 bases. This CDR3 has 15 residues. With V trimmed by 6 bases and J by 0 bases, 5 bases remained unmatched. The germline V gene has CDR1 GTSNPN and CDR2 SVGIG (reference sequence). CDR3 residues: CACRDRGQVNTEAFF. The CDR3 DNA sequence: TGTGCCTGCCGGGACAGGGGGCAAGTGAACACTGAAGCTTTCTTT.

In this sample, this clonotype turned up many times. The chain combines TRBV9 with TRBJ2-2; 8 nucleotides agree with TRBD1. CDR1 SGDLS and CDR2 YYNGEE come from the germline V gene. The CDR3 sequence is 16 residues long. The J segment lost 5 bases and the V segment lost 0 bases, leaving 6 bases of the junction unmatched. The CDR3 region is CASSVVGQGGTGELFF. CDR3 coding DNA: TGTGCCAGCAGCGTAGTAGGACAGGGAGGAACCGGGGAGCTGTTTTTT.

This chain links TRBV11-1 with TRBJ1-1, with unresolved D. Trimming removed 4 bases from V and 3 bases from J, with 9 bases in between. CDR1 and CDR2 (germline): SGHAT, FQDESV (reference sequence). The CDR3 is 13 amino acids. The CDR3 bases are TGTGCCAGCAGCTCTAGGGAGGACACTGAAGCTTTCTTT. This codes for CASSSREDTEAFF.

This clonotype was seen a handful of times. This chain uses TRBV28 with TRBJ2-7; 9 bases fit TRBD1. Germline trimming cut 6 bases from V and 4 bases from J; bases unmatched to any gene: 13. Germline lookup yields CDR1 MDHEN and CDR2 SYDVKM. The length of the CDR3 is 16 residues. This CDR3 is CASSAPGQGDLYEQYF. In nucleotides, the CDR3 is TGTGCCAGCAGCGCACCGGGACAGGGAGACCTTTACGAGCAGTACTTC.

V usage is TRBV5-1 and J usage is TRBJ1-6; tentatively, D is TRBD1 (5 bases). From germline, CDR1 is SGHRS and CDR2 YFSETQ. V lost 3 bases, J lost 6 bases, and 10 bases lay in between. This CDR3 is built from 14 residues. The CDR3 coding sequence is TGCGCCAGCAGCTGGGACGGTTCTAATTCACCCCTCCACTTT. Translating gives CASSWDGSNSPLHF.

This clonotype was observed at least ten times. V gene TRBV20-1 combines with J gene TRBJ2-3; 9 nucleotides align to TRBD2. The CDR3 is 14 amino acids. After removal of 3 bases from V and 4 bases from J, the junction contained 5 bases not matched to a gene. Germline loops: CDR1 DFQATT, CDR2 SNEGSKA (reference sequence). The CDR3 DNA reads as TGCAGTGCTAGGGAGCGGGAGGCCTCAGATACGCAGTATTTT. Its protein product is CSAREREASDTQYF.

This clonotype was seen ten or more times. The chain has TRBV12-3 or TRBV12-4 and TRBJ1-4; 9 bases are shared with TRBD1. This CDR3 is 15 amino acids long. Trimming cost V 6 bases and J 10 bases; bases outside gene matches: 12. Written as DNA, the CDR3 is TGTGCCAGCAGCCCGCGGGGACAGGGCTTGCGAAAACTGTTTTTT. The encoded protein is CASSPRGQGLRKLFF.

V usage is TRBV11-2 and J usage is TRBJ1-2; D remains unclear. Trimming removed 4 bases at V and 4 bases at J, with 10 bases between. The CDR3 is 13 amino acids. The germline V gene encodes CDR1 SGHAT and CDR2 FQNNGV. For the CDR3, the DNA is TGTGCCAGCAGCTCGACACAGTTCTATGGCTACACCTTC. Translated: CASSSTQFYGYTF. The whole variable domain, filled in from reference TRBV11-2 and TRBJ1-2, reads EAGVAQSPRYKIIEKRQSVAFWCNPISGHATLYWYQQILGQGPKLLIQFQNNGVVDDSQLPKDRFSAERLKGVDSTLKIQPAKLEDSAVYLCASSSTQFYGYTFGSGTRLTVV.

There are many counts of this clonotype. At one end the junction does not follow the germline gene, possibly because of a read error. The chain uses TRBV30 and TRBJ2-4; TRBD2 matches 7 bases. CDR3 length: 12 amino acids. CDR1 is GTSNPN, CDR2 SVGIG, per germline (reference sequence). The CDR3 spells CAWSRWEGRTFF. CDR3 in DNA: TGTGCCTGGAGCAGGTGGGAGGGCAGGACTTTCTTC.

By sample fraction, this clonotype is medium-sized. The chain employs TRBV3-1 and TRBJ2-1, with D unresolved. CDR1 and CDR2 from the germline V gene are LGHDT and YNNKEL (reference sequence). This CDR3 has 15 amino acids. V was clipped by 4 bases and J by 7 bases, with 17 bases between them. The CDR3 loop reads CASSPYQRPTNEQFF. The CDR3 nucleotides are TGTGCCAGCAGCCCCTACCAGAGACCAACAAATGAGCAGTTCTTC.

This clonotype appeared many times. The gene calls are TRBV6-6 and TRBJ1-1, with a tentative D call TRBD1 (5 bases). The CDR3 is 14 residues long. Deletions cut 7 bases from V and 1 base from J, with 13 bases between. CDR1 and CDR2 (germline): MNHNY, SVGAGI (reference sequence). The CDR3 here is CASTFRDGNTEAFF. The CDR3 region has the DNA TGTGCCAGCACCTTCCGGGACGGGAACACTGAAGCTTTCTTT.

This clonotype was recorded a few times. This chain joins TRBV29-1 and TRBJ2-7, with TRBD2 identical over 9 bases. After removal of 3 bases from V and 6 bases from J, the junction contained 15 bases not matched to a gene. CDR1 SQVTM and CDR2 ANQGSEA come from the germline V gene. CDR3 length equals 16 residues. CDR3 loop: CSVDGGLGLASAEQYF. In DNA, the CDR3 is TGCAGCGTTGACGGGGGTTTGGGACTAGCATCGGCCGAGCAGTACTTC.

This clonotype came up many times. The V call is TRBV6-1, the J call TRBJ2-1, with 7 bases identical to TRBD1. This CDR3 has 15 amino acids. Germline V gene sequence: CDR1 MNHNS, CDR2 SASEGT. Germline trimming cut 7 bases from V and 0 bases from J; bases unmatched to any gene: 6. The CDR3 nucleotides are TGTGCCAGCATGAGGACAGGAAGCTCCTACAATGAGCAGTTCTTC. It translates to CASMRTGSSYNEQFF.

The chain combines TRBV5-1 with TRBJ1-1, with D unresolved. The CDR3 sequence is 13 residues long. CDR1 and CDR2 (germline): SGHRS, YFSETQ. Trimming took 3 bases from V and 3 from J, leaving 9 bases between them. The CDR3 region has the DNA TGCGCCAGCAGCTCCTGGGAGGACACTGAAGCTTTCTTT. Amino acids: CASSSWEDTEAFF.

This clonotype was seen a few times. The chain couples TRBV29-1 to TRBJ2-4; 11 nucleotides agree with TRBD1. Germline V CDR1 and CDR2: SQVTM, ANQGSEA. The CDR3 runs to 12 residues. V trimming: 6 bases; J trimming: 7 bases; junction bases outside the gene matches: 2. The CDR3 here is CSVGQGANIQYF. The CDR3 DNA reads TGCAGCGTCGGACAGGGGGCGAACATTCAGTACTTC. Together with reference TRBV29-1 and TRBJ2-4, the CDR3 gives the full variable domain: SAVISQKPSRDICQRGTSLTIQCQVDSQVTMMFWYRQQPGQSLTLIATANQGSEATYESGFVIDKFPISRPNLTFSTLTVSNMSPEDSSIYLCSVGQGANIQYFGAGTRLSVL.

This clonotype came up many times. The CDR3 loop is CSVTATTNTGELFF. The CDR3, as DNA: TGCAGCGTTACAGCCACTACGAACACCGGGGAGCTGTTTTTT. The J gene is TRBJ2-2, the V gene TRBV29-1; D is ambiguous. The germline gives CDR1 SQVTM, CDR2 ANQGSEA. V lost 5 bases to trimming and J lost 0 bases, with 10 bases between them. This CDR3 is built from 14 residues.

This clonotype was picked up a small number of times. This chain connects TRBV5-5 to TRBJ2-7; D gene unclear. Germline values: CDR1 SGHKS, CDR2 YYEKEE (reference sequence). V was pared by 2 bases and J by 3 bases, with 15 bases between. CDR3 size: 15 residues. Here the CDR3 DNA reads TGTGCCAGCAGCTTAGGAAGACCCACGGACTACGAGCAGTACTTC. This codes for CASSLGRPTDYEQYF.